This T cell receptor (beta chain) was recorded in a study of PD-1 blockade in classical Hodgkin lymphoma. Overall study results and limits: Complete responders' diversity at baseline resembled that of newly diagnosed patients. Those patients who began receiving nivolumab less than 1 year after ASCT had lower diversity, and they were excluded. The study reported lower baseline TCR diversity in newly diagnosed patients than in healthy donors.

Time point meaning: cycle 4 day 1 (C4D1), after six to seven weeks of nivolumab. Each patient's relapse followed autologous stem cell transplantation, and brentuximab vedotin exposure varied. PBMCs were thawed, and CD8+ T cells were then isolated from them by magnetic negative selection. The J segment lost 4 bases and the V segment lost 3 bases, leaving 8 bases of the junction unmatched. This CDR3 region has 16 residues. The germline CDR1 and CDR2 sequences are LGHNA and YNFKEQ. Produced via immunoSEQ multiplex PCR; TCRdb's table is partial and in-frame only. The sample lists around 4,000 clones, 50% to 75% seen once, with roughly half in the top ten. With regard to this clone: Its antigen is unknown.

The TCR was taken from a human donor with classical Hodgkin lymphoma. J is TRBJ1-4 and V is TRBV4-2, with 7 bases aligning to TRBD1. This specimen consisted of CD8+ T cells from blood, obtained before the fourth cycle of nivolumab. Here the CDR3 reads CASSHVKGANNEKLFF. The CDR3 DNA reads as TGTGCCAGCAGCCACGTCAAGGGGGCAAATAATGAAAAACTGTTTTTT.